This T cell receptor beta chain was found in a study of blood T cell repertoires in COVID-19. Seattle's cohort entered during active infection and was followed longitudinally. Sequencing used immunoSEQ multiplex PCR; TCRdb keeps in-frame clones, though not all of them. The table shows fewer than 700,000 clones, with roughly nine tenths occurring only once. This receptor was taken from a woman between 50 and 59 years old with COVID-19, enrolled during active disease. Source material: peripheral blood.

The CDR3 bases are TGTGCCCGATTGACTAGCGGGGACCCCTTGGGTGAGCAGTTCTTC. Residues: CARLTSGDPLGEQFF. The J gene is TRBJ2-1, the V gene TRBV30; TRBD2 matches 11 bases. This CDR3 region has 15 residues. V dropped 8 bases and J dropped 9; count of bases not matched to a gene: 15. Germline CDR1 reads GTSNPN; CDR2 reads SVGIG (reference sequence). The full variable domain, in which reference TRBV30 and TRBJ2-1 provide the parts outside the CDR3, is SQTIHQWPATLVQPVGSPLSLECTVEGTSNPNLYWYRQAAGRGLQLLFYSVGIGQISSEVPQNLSASRPQDRQFILSSKKLLLSDSGFYLCARLTSGDPLGEQFFGPGTRLTVL.